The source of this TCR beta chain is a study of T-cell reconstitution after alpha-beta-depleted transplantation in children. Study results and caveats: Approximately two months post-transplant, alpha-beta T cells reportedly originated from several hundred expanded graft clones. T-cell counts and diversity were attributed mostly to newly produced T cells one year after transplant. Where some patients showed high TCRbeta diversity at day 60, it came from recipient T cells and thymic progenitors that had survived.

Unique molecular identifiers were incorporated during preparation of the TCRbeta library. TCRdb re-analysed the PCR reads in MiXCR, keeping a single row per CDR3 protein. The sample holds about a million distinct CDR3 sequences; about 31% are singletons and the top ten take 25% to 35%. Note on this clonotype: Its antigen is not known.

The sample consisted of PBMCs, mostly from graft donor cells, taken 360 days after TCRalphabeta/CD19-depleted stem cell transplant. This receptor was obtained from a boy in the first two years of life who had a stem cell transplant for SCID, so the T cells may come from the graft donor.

CDR3: CSALPLDKNGELFF. CDR3 in DNA: TGCAGTGCTCTCCCCCTTGATAAGAACGGGGAGCTGTTTTTT. V usage is TRBV20-1 and J usage is TRBJ2-2; unclear D gene. Germline loops: CDR1 DFQATT, CDR2 SNEGSKA (reference sequence). The CDR3 length is 14 residues. Trimming left V 5 bases short and J 7 bases short, with 17 bases between.